The next 3 T cell receptor beta chains were all read from a single sample in a study of T cell changes during pregnancy in multiple sclerosis. Sequenced by immunoSEQ multiplex PCR; TCRdb stores in-frame clones only, minus some. The sample contains 14,000 or so clones, 80% to 95% of which appear only once. Sequences were derived from peripheral blood, sampled in the second trimester of pregnancy. All receptors come from a female donor in good health, enrolled as a control in a pregnancy study.

This clone was counted once. V is TRBV6-6 and J is TRBJ1-1; 8 bases are shared with TRBD1. With V trimmed by 0 bases and J by 6 bases, 6 bases remained unmatched. Germline V gives CDR1 MNHNY, CDR2 SVGAGI (reference sequence). The CDR3 length is 15 residues. This CDR3 reads CASSYSSQGASEAFF. CDR3 sequence (DNA): TGTGCCAGCAGTTACTCGAGCCAGGGGGCTTCTGAAGCTTTCTTT.

The chain couples TRBV5-1 to TRBJ2-3; no clear D. The germline gives CDR1 SGHRS, CDR2 YFSETQ. Trimming took off 0 bases at V and 9 bases at J, with 8 bases between the two ends. This CDR3 comprises 12 residues. The CDR3 protein is CASSLELETQYF. The DNA of the CDR3 is TGCGCCAGCAGCTTGGAGCTAGAAACGCAGTATTTT.

The J gene is TRBJ2-4, the V gene TRBV28, with 8 positions matching TRBD1. Per the germline V gene, CDR1 is MDHEN and CDR2 is SYDVKM. After removal of 8 bases from V and 11 bases from J, the junction contained 5 bases not matched to a gene. The CDR3 is made up of 11 amino acids. This chain's CDR3 is CASRTGILQYF. Written as DNA, the CDR3 is TGTGCCAGCCGGACAGGGATCCTTCAGTACTTC.